Included here is one T cell receptor (beta chain) sequence, with context. Its antigen remains unidentified. The sample is drawn from a study of T-cell memory formation after mild COVID-19. Study summary: The study found TCR clusters largely donor specific. Overall study findings and caveats: Whether day 37 second-wave clones are SARS-CoV-2-specific was not confirmed.

TCRdb recomputed calls from the 5' RACE reads with MiXCR, one row per CDR3 protein. The sample lists around 180,000 distinct CDR3 sequences, approximately 17% occurring once. Germline-derived CDR1 and CDR2 are MNHEY and SMNVEV (reference sequence). Trimming at V came to 6 bases and at J to 10 bases, leaving 13 bases not matched to a gene. CDR3 length equals 15 residues. Sequenced sample: PBMCs or a T cell subset sorted from them (not recorded which). The chain links TRBV27 to TRBJ2-1; 9 bases align to TRBD2. This TCR derives from a man aged 18 to 35 who had mild COVID-19 (a few samples of this study predate the infection). Cell type and time point are not known. The CDR3 DNA is TGTGCCAGCAGCCTCGGACTAGCGCGGGGTGGGGAGCAGTTCTTC. Translated, it gives CASSLGLARGGEQFF.